This T cell receptor beta chain was sequenced during a study of blood T cell repertoires in COVID-19. The CDR3 has 13 residues. Trimming shortened V by 5 bases and J by 5 bases, and 12 bases separated the two germline ends. This clone has a count of ten or more. Libraries were prepared by immunoSEQ multiplex PCR; TCRdb keeps only in-frame clonotypes and omits some of them. The sample carries approximately 76,000 clones, approximately 80% recorded once. Sequenced: peripheral blood. This clonotype was sampled from a man aged 45-60 years with acute or convalescent COVID-19. V usage is TRBV12-3 or TRBV12-4 and J usage is TRBJ1-2; possibly TRBD1 for D (6 bases). The CDR3 sequence: CASSGQWAYGYTF. DNA for the CDR3: TGTGCCAGCAGTGGACAGTGGGCTTATGGCTACACCTTC.